A selection of T cell receptor beta chains follows, all from one sample in a study of T cell responses to AZD1222 COVID-19 vaccine. Some clones are missing from TCRdb's copy, which holds only in-frame ones; the method was immunoSEQ multiplex PCR. Altogether approximately 300,000 clones are present, 94% being singletons, with the ten largest covering 0.55%. The sample in question was peripheral blood, obtained 28 days after the second AZD1222 dose. These receptors were taken from an adult who received the AZD1222 COVID-19 vaccine. Each CDR3 is given with its conserved first and last residue. A D gene is named only where the DNA matches it firmly. Not every row has a clone size; where given, it reads once, few, many or a size class.

d_call j_call v_call clone_size cdr3_nt cdr3_aa
- TRBJ2-1 TRBV11-2 - TGTGCCAGCAGCGACTACAATGAGCAGTTCTTC CASSDYNEQFF
TRBD1 TRBJ2-3 TRBV5-1 - TGCGCCAGCAAACAGGGGTTAGGCACAGATACGCAGTATTTT CASKQGLGTDTQYF
- TRBJ2-6 TRBV28 - TGTGCCAGCAGTGGTACCTCTGGGGCCAACGTCCTGACTTTC CASSGTSGANVLTF
TRBD2 TRBJ2-5 TRBV29-1 once TGCAGCGACACAGGGACTAGCGGATTGCAAGAGACCCAGTACTTC CSDTGTSGLQETQYF
- TRBJ1-1 TRBV7-9 - TGTGCCAGCAGCTCACCTCAACATGACACTGAAGCTTTCTTT CASSSPQHDTEAFF
TRBD2 TRBJ2-1 TRBV11-2 - TGTGCCAGCAGCGCTCTGAGGACTAGCGGAAGCAGGAAGAGGAATGAGCAGTTCTTC CASSALRTSGSRKRNEQFF
- TRBJ2-2 TRBV30 few TGTGCCTGGAGTAGGGGAGGGGAGCTGTTTTTT CAWSRGGELFF
TRBD1 TRBJ1-3 TRBV11-3 - TGTGCCAGCAGCCCCGGGACAGGGGTTGATCGAAACACCATATATTTT CASSPGTGVDRNTIYF
TRBD2 TRBJ2-3 TRBV20-1 few TGCAGTGCTAGTCTGCTAGCGGGCAACACAGATACGCAGTATTTT CSASLLAGNTDTQYF
TRBD2 TRBJ2-7 TRBV5-1 - TGCGCCAGCAGGAGTCTCGCGGGAGGCGCCTACGAGCAGTACTTC CASRSLAGGAYEQYF
TRBD1 TRBJ2-7 TRBV3-1/TRBV3-2 - TGTGCCAGCAGTTCCTGGACAGGGGATCGGGAGCAGTACTTC CASSSWTGDREQYF
TRBD2 TRBJ2-2 TRBV5-4 - TGTGCCAGCAGCAAAGGGACTAGCGGGGGTGCGGCCGGGGAGCTGTTTTTT CASSKGTSGGAAGELFF
TRBD1 TRBJ1-1 TRBV28 once TGTGCCAGCACCCACTCGGGACAGGCGAACACTGAAGCTTTCTTT CASTHSGQANTEAFF
- TRBJ2-7 TRBV18 - TGTGCCAGCTCACCGCCAGGGGACTACGAGCAGTACTTC CASSPPGDYEQYF
TRBD1 TRBJ1-6 TRBV28 once TGTGCCAGCAGAGGGGACAGGGGAAATTCACCCCTCCACTTT CASRGDRGNSPLHF
TRBD1 TRBJ2-1 TRBV11-2 - TGTGCCAGCAACCCGGGACAGGGTTTCAATGAGCAGTTCTTC CASNPGQGFNEQFF
TRBD2 TRBJ2-1 TRBV29-1 - TGCAGCGTTGAAGAAGGAACGGGAGGGGCATACAATGAGCAGTTCTTC CSVEEGTGGAYNEQFF
- TRBJ2-7 TRBV29-1 - TGCAGCGTTCGCGAGTTTATAGGATCCGAGCAGTACTTC CSVREFIGSEQYF
- TRBJ2-4 TRBV28 - TGTGCCAGCAGGGGGCCTTGGGGGAGGCTAGCCAAAAACATTCAGTACTTC CASRGPWGRLAKNIQYF
- TRBJ2-7 TRBV3-1/TRBV3-2 - TGTGCCAGCAGCCCGGGACCCTACGAGCAGTACTTC CASSPGPYEQYF
- TRBJ1-1 TRBV27 - TGTGCCAGCAGGCACGCGGGACACAGCAGTTTGAACACTGAAGCTTTCTTT CASRHAGHSSLNTEAFF
- TRBJ1-4 TRBV5-4 - TGTGCCAGCAGCCCAAGCCCAGGGACAACTAATGAAAAACTGTTTTTT CASSPSPGTTNEKLFF
- TRBJ1-1 TRBV30 - TGTGCCTGGAGTGTTGGAGGGGTGGGAGAAGCTTTCTTT CAWSVGGVGEAFF
- TRBJ1-2 TRBV7-2 - TGTGCCAGCAGCCCCGACCGGAACTATGGCTACACCTTC CASSPDRNYGYTF
TRBD1 TRBJ2-1 TRBV7-3 - TGTGCCAGCAGCCGACTAGAAACAGGGGGAGGAGAGCAGTTCTTC CASSRLETGGGEQFF
- TRBJ2-1 TRBV11-1 - TGTGCCAGCAGCTTGACTTGGAGCGATGAGCAGTTCTTC CASSLTWSDEQFF
- TRBJ2-1 TRBV7-7 once TGTGCCAGCAGCTTAGACAGATCGTCCTACAATGAGCAGTTCTTC CASSLDRSSYNEQFF
- TRBJ2-1 TRBV10-2 - TGCGCCAGCAGTGGGGCCTACAATGAGCAGTTCTTC CASSGAYNEQFF
- TRBJ1-5 TRBV19 - TGTGCCAGTAGTCCCTCGGGAGGGGGGCGACGCAATCAGCCCCAGCATTTT CASSPSGGGRRNQPQHF
- TRBJ2-7 TRBV5-1 once TGCGCCAGCAGCCCAGGGTGGCTAGCGAACTCCTACGAGCAGTACTTC CASSPGWLANSYEQYF
TRBD1 TRBJ1-4 TRBV2 - TGTGCCAGCAAACGGACCGGGACAGGGAGACACGTTGCAACTAATGAAAAACTGTTTTTT CASKRTGTGRHVATNEKLFF
- TRBJ2-7 TRBV4-2 - TGTGCCAGCAGCCTCAAAGTTGACTCCTCCTACGAGCAGTACTTC CASSLKVDSSYEQYF
- TRBJ1-3 TRBV10-3 - TGTGCCATCACTGGGGGCTTGGGGTCTGGAAACACCATATATTTT CAITGGLGSGNTIYF
TRBD1 TRBJ2-3 TRBV10-3 - TGTGCCATCAAGGCAGGGGGCGTCACAGATACGCAGTATTTT CAIKAGGVTDTQYF
- TRBJ1-3 TRBV9 - TGTGCCAGCAGCGTGATGAGTGCTGGAAACACCATATATTTT CASSVMSAGNTIYF